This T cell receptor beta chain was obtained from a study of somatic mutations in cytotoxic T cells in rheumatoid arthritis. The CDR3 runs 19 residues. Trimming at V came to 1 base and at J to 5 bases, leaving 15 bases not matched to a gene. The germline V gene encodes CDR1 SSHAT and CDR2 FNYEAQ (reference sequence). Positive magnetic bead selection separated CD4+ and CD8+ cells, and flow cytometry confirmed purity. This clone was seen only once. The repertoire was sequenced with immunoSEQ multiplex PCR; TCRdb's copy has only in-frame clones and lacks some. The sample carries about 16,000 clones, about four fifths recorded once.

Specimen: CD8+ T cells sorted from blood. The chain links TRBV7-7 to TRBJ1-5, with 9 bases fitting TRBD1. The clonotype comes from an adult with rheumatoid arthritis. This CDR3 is CASSLEGQGRTVWDQPQHF. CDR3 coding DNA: TGTGCCAGCAGCTTAGAGGGACAGGGAAGGACAGTCTGGGATCAGCCCCAGCATTTT.